The rows below give T cell receptor beta chains drawn from one sample of a study of graft-versus-host responses after intestinal transplantation. Sequencing was performed with immunoSEQ multiplex PCR; in TCRdb, only in-frame clones are kept and a portion is missing. Among fewer than 65,000 clones listed, around 92% were seen once. Their recognized antigens are unknown. This sample comprised unstimulated CD4+ T cells sorted from spleen or lymph node cells, obtained before transplant. The origin of the receptors is a human donor who was the organ donor for an intestinal transplant. The conserved cysteine and the conserved F or W are not part of the CDR3 here. The order of the fields is V gene, clone size, J gene, CDR3 protein. The listing skips clone size in some rows; elsewhere it reads once, few, many or a size class.

TRBV11-2	once	TRBJ1-2	ASSSQGARYTVGYT
TRBV6-5	NA	TRBJ2-7	ASSYIGTLPYEQY
TRBV5-6	few	TRBJ2-7	ASSGIAGHEQY
TRBV9	NA	TRBJ2-2	ASSRTGQGMNTGELF
TRBV9	NA	TRBJ1-1	ASSVGAGVTEAF
TRBV28	NA	TRBJ2-1	ASSPSGTSVYNEQF
TRBV2	NA	TRBJ2-6	ASSVTGTGANVLT
TRBV28	NA	TRBJ1-2	ASSLYSGGYT
TRBV7-9	NA	TRBJ2-7	ASSSNGQGAYEQY
TRBV11-2	NA	TRBJ2-7	ASSLSTSYEQY
TRBV9	few	TRBJ2-7	ASSERAGGHYEQY
TRBV30	NA	TRBJ1-5	AWNDRSNQPQH
TRBV9	once	TRBJ2-7	ASSATRIAGGESYEQY
TRBV5-4	NA	TRBJ2-5	ASSRPGGVEETQY
TRBV4-3	NA	TRBJ1-4	ASSQAQGKGEKLF
TRBV7-2	NA	TRBJ2-3	ASSLAASGTDTQY
TRBV28	NA	TRBJ1-2	ASSSNSLYGYT